This TCR beta chain was retrieved from a study of blood T cell repertoires in COVID-19. Only in-frame clones appear in the TCRdb table, and some are missing; sequencing was by immunoSEQ multiplex PCR. There are tens of thousands of clones in the sample; over 75% occur only once, and 2.5% to 3% lies in the top ten. The V and J ends lost 6 bases and 3 bases, in that order; junction bases with no gene match: 6. Germline V gives CDR1 MNHNY, CDR2 SVGAGI (reference sequence). The CDR3 has 15 residues. The receptor's source is a woman of 80 years or more with COVID-19, enrolled during active disease. The gene calls are TRBV6-6 and TRBJ1-5; 9 nucleotides match TRBD1. The sequenced material came from peripheral blood. The CDR3 here is CASSPGQGFNQPQHF. The DNA of the CDR3 is TGTGCCAGCAGCCCGGGACAGGGATTCAATCAGCCCCAGCATTTT.